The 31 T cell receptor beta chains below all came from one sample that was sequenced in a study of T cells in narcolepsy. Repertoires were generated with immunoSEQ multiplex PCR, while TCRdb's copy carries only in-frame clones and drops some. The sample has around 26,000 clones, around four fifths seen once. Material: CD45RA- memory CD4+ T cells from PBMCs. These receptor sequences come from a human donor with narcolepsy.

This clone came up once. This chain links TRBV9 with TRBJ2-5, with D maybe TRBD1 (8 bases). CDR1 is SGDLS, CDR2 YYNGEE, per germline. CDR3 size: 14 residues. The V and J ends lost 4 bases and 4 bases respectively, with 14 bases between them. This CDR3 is CASSPQGGGETQYF. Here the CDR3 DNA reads TGTGCCAGCAGCCCACAGGGGGGGGGAGAGACCCAGTACTTC.

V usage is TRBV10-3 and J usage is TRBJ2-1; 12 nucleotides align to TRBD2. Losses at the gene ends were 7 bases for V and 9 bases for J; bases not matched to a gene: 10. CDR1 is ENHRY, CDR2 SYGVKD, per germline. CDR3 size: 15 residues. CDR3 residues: CAITSTSGSEGEQFF. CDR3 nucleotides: TGTGCCATCACCTCGACTAGCGGGAGTGAAGGTGAGCAGTTCTTC.

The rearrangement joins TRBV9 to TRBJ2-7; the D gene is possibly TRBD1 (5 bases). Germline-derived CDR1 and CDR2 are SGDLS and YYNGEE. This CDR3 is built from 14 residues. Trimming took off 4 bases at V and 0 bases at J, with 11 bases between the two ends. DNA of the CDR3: TGTGCCAGCAGCCCTCGGACAACCTCCTACGAGCAGTACTTC. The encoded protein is CASSPRTTSYEQYF.

CDR3 DNA: TGCAGCGGGGCGACAGGGGAGCAGTTCTTC. Translating gives CSGATGEQFF. J is TRBJ2-1 and V is TRBV29-1, with TRBD1 matching over 7 bases. Trimming at V came to 7 bases and at J to 10 bases, leaving 4 bases not matched to a gene. Germline V gene lookup returns CDR1 SQVTM and CDR2 ANQGSEA. This CDR3 is built from 10 residues.

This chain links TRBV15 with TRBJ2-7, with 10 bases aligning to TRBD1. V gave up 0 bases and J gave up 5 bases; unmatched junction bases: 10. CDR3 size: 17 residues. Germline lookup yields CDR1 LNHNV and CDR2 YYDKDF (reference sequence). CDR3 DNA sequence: TGTGCCACCAGCAGAGATATGGGGGGACAGGGGATGGACGAGCAGTACTTC. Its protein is CATSRDMGGQGMDEQYF.

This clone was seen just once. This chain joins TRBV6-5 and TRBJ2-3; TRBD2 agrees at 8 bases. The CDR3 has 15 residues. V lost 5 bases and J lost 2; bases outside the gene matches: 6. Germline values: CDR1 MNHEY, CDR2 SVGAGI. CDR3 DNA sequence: TGTGCCAGCAGTATCAGCGGGAGTAACACAGATACGCAGTATTTT. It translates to CASSISGSNTDTQYF.

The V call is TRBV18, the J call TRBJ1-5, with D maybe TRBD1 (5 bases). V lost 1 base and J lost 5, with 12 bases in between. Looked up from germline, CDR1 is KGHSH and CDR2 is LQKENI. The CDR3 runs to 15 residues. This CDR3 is CASSPLRGPDQPQHF. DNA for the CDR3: TGTGCCAGCTCACCACTACGGGGACCCGATCAGCCCCAGCATTTT.

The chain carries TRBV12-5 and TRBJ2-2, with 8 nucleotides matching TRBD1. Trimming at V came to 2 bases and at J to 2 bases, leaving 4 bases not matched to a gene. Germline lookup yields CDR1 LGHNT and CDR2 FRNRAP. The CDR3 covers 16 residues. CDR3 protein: CASGLRTGRNTGELFF. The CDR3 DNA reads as TGTGCTAGTGGTTTGAGGACAGGGCGTAACACCGGGGAGCTGTTTTTT.

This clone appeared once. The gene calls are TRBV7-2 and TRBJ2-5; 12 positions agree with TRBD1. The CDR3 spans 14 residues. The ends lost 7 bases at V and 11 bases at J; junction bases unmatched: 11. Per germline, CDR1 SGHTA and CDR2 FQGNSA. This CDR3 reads CASIRDRGLGEQYF. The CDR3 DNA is TGTGCCAGCATCCGGGACAGGGGGCTGGGTGAGCAGTACTTC.

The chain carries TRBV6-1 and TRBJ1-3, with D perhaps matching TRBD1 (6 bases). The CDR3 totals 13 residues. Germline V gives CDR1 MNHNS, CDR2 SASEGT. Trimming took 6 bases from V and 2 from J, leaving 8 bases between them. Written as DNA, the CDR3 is TGTGCCAGCAGATCAGGGGCTGGAAACACCATATATTTT. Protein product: CASRSGAGNTIYF.

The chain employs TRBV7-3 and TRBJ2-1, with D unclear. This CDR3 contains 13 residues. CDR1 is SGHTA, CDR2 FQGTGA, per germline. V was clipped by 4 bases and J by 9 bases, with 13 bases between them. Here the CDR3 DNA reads TGTGCCAGCAGCTCCCCGCACCTGAGTGAGCAGTTCTTC. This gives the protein CASSSPHLSEQFF.

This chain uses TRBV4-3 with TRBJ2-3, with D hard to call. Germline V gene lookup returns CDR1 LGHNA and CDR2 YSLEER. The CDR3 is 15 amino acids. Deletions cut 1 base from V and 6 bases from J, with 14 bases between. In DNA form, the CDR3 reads TGCGCCAGCAGCCAAGGACATAATAGGATGGATACGCAGTATTTT. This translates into CASSQGHNRMDTQYF.

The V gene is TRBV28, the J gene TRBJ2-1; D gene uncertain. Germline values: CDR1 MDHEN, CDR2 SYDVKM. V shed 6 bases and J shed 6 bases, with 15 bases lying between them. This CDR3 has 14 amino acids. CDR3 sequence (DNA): TGTGCCAGCAGCTCCCCGGGCAGACGCAATGAGCAGTTCTTC. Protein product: CASSSPGRRNEQFF.

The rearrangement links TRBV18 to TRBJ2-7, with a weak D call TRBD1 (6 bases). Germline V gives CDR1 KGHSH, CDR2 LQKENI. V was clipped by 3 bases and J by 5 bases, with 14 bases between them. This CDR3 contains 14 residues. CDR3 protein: CASSPDSSVHEQYF. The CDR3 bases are TGTGCCAGCTCACCGGACAGTTCGGTCCACGAGCAGTACTTC.

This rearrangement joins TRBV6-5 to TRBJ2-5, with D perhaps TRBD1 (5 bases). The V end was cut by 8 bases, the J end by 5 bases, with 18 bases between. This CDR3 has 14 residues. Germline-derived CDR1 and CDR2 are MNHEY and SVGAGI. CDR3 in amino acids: CASGVRARAETQYF. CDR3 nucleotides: TGTGCCAGCGGCGTCAGGGCTCGAGCTGAGACCCAGTACTTC.

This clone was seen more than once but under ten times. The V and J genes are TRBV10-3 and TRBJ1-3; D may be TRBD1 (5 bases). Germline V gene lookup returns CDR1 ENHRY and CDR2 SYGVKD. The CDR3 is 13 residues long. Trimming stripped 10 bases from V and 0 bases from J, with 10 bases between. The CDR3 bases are TGTGCCAGCAGGGTTCACTCTGGAAACACCATATATTTT. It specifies CASRVHSGNTIYF.

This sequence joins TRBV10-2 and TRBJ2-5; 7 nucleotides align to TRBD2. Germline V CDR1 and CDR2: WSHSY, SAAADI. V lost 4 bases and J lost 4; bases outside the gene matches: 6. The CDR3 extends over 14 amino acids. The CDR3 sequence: CASSGGGNGETQYF. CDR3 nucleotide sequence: TGCGCCAGCAGTGGGGGGGGGAATGGAGAGACCCAGTACTTC.

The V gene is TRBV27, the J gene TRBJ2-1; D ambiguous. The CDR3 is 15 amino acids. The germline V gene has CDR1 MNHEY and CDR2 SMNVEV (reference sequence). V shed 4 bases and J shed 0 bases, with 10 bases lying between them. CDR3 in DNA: TGTGCCAGCAGTTCCCCGAGGAGCTCCTACAATGAGCAGTTCTTC. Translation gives CASSSPRSSYNEQFF.

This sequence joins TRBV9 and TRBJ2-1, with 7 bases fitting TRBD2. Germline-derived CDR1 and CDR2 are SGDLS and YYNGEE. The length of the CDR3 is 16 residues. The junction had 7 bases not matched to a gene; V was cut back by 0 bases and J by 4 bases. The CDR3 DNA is TGTGCCAGCAGCGTAGAAGGAGCGGGACTTTACAATGAGCAGTTCTTC. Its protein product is CASSVEGAGLYNEQFF.

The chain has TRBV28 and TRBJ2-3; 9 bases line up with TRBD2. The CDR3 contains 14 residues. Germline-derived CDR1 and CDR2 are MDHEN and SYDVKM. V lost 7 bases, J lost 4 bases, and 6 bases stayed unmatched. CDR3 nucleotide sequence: TGTGCCAGCATGGAGGGACTAGCTGCAGATACGCAGTATTTT. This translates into CASMEGLAADTQYF.

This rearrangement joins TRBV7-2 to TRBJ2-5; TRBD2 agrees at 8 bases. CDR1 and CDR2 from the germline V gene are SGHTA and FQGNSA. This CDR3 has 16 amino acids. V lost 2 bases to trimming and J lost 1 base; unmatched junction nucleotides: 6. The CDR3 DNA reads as TGTGCCAGCAGCTTAACCAGAAGCGGGGGCCAAGAGACCCAGTACTTC. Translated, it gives CASSLTRSGGQETQYF.

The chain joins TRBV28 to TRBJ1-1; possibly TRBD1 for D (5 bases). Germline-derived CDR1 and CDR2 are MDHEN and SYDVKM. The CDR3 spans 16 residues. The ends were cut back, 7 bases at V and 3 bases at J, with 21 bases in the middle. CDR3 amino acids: CASTLNTRVLDTEAFF. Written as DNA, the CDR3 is TGTGCCAGCACTCTTAATACCAGGGTATTGGACACTGAAGCTTTCTTT.

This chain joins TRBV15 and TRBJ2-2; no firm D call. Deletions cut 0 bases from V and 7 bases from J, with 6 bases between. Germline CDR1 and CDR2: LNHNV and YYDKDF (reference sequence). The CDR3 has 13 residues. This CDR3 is CATSRDNRGELFF. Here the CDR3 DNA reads TGTGCCACCAGCAGAGATAATCGCGGGGAGCTGTTTTTT.

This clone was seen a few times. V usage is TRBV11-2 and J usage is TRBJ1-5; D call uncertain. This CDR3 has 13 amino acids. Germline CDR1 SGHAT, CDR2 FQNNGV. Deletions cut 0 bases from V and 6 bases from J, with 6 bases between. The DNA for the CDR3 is TGTGCCAGCAGCTTAGAGGTTAGTCAGCCCCAGCATTTT. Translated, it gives CASSLEVSQPQHF.

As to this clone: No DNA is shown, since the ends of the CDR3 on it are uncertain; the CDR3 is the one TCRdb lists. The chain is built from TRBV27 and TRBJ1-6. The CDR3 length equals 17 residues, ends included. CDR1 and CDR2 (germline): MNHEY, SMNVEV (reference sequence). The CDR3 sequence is CASSLFGAGLADSPLHF.

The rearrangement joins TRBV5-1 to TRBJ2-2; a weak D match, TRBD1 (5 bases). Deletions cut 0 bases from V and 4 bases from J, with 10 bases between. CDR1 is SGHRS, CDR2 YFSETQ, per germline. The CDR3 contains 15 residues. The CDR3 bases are TGCGCCAGCAGCTTGGTACCTCAGGGCACCGGGGAGCTGTTTTTT. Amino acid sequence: CASSLVPQGTGELFF.

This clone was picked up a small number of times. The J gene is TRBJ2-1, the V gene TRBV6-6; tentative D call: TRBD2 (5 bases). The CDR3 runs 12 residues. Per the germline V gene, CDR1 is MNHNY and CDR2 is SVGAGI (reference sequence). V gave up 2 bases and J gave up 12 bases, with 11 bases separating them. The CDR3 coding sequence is TGTGCCAGCAGTTACCTCACCAGCGGGCAGTTCTTC. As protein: CASSYLTSGQFF.

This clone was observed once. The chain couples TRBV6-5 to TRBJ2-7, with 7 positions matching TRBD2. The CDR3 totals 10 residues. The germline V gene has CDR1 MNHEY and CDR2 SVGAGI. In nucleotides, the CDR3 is TGTGCTTCAGGCGGGGGCGAGCAGTACTTC. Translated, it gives CASGGGEQYF.

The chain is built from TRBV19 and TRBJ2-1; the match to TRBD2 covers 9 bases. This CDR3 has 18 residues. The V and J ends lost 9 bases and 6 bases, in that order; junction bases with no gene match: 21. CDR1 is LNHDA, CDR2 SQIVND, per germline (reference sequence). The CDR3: CASRSSGSRLVPFNEQFF. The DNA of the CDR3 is TGTGCCAGCCGTAGTAGCGGGAGTAGGCTCGTCCCCTTCAATGAGCAGTTCTTC.

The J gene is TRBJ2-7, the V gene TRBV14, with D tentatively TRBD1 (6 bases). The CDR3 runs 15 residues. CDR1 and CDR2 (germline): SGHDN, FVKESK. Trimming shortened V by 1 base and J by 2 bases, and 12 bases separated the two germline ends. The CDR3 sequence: CASSQAPGATYEQYF. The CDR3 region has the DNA TGTGCCAGCAGCCAAGCTCCAGGGGCGACCTACGAGCAGTACTTC.

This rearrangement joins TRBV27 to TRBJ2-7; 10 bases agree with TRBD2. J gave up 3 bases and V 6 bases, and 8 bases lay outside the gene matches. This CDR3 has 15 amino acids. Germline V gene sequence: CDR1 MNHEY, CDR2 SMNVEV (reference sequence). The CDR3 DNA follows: TGTGCCAGCAGGGCCTCGCTAGCGGGAGACTACGAGCAGTACTTC. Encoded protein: CASRASLAGDYEQYF.